Detailed here is one TCR beta chain. Its antigen is undetermined. The entry originates in a study of OX40 agonist ivuxolimab in advanced cancers. At the level of the study: The dose of intravenous ivuxolimab that patients received every 2 weeks ranged from 0.01 to 10 mg/kg.

General study findings and limits: CD8+ T cells (on average) carried more expanded clones than CD4+ T cells.

Clones were read by immunoSEQ multiplex PCR, and TCRdb kept only the in-frame ones, dropping some. The sample carries tens of thousands of clones, roughly 90% recorded once. Germline V gene data show CDR1 as SGDLS and CDR2 as YYNGEE. This CDR3 is 14 amino acids long. The V end lost 4 bases, the J end lost 0 bases, and 8 bases lay between the germline ends. The sequence came from an adult with an advanced solid tumor such as melanoma, head and neck, liver or kidney cancer. The sequences come from CD4+ or CD8+ T cells sorted from blood, collected in a trial of the OX40 agonist ivuxolimab. J is TRBJ1-3 and V is TRBV9; D gene uncertain. The CDR3 spells CASSPAVSGNTIYF. The CDR3 nucleotides are TGTGCCAGCAGCCCAGCGGTCTCTGGAAACACCATATATTTT.